Listed below are T cell receptor beta chains from one sample, sequenced in a study of CDR3 diversity in severe acne. Each CDR3 protein is one row after TCRdb ran MiXCR on the PCR reads. This table has more than 80,000 distinct CDR3 sequences, under 55% appearing once. Input material: blood. The receptors were sampled from a male donor with severe acne vulgaris. Each CDR3 is given without its conserved first and last residue. The order of the fields is V gene, CDR3 length, J gene, CDR3 protein.

TRBV15	13	TRBJ2-7	ATSRESPGQGEQY
TRBV7-9	12	TRBJ2-6	ASRGASGANVLT
TRBV30	9	TRBJ1-1	AWAVNTEAF
TRBV20-1	11	TRBJ1-4	SATEGLGEKLF
TRBV19	14	TRBJ1-5	ASSIFSDRYNQPQH
TRBV6-1	13	TRBJ2-1	ASSEASGSWNEQF
TRBV3-1	11	TRBJ1-1	ASSPRRQGEAL
TRBV5-8	14	TRBJ1-4	ASSKGTGGKDEKLF
TRBV2	10	TRBJ1-5	ASSGGARPQH
TRBV2	11	TRBJ2-7	ASRGEGTYEQY
TRBV7-3	15	TRBJ2-7	ASSSPGASGRAIEQY
TRBV20-1	12	TRBJ2-2	SARAGGNTGELF
TRBV9	13	TRBJ2-7	ASSLTSGPSYEQH
TRBV19	10	TRBJ1-3	ASEERRNTIY
TRBV7-9	12	TRBJ2-1	ASRRGLAGGRVF
TRBV29-1	8	TRBJ1-1	SARWTEAF
TRBV12-3/TRBV12-4	11	TRBJ2-3	ASRTDGADTQY
TRBV20-1	11	TRBJ2-7	SARLAGENEQY
TRBV29-1	11	TRBJ2-5	SVEGRPNETQY
TRBV30	17	TRBJ2-2	AWRHKTRHRGRGTGELF
TRBV7-9	10	TRBJ1-1	ASSLEWGLAF
TRBV24-1	11	TRBJ2-7	ATSAGGLHEQY
TRBV20-1	10	TRBJ1-2	SVAERGYGYT
TRBV28	14	TRBJ2-5	ASSLYGTSGRETQY
TRBV5-8	14	TRBJ2-2	ASSLGGTVNTGELF
TRBV20-1	10	TRBJ2-5	SGTSGTETQY
TRBV29-1	11	TRBJ2-2	SVEGTYTGELF
TRBV7-8	13	TRBJ2-1	ASSPLAGEYNHQF
TRBV24-1	14	TRBJ2-6	ATSETHYSGANVLT
TRBV20-1	11	TRBJ2-2	SARGNTGGELF
TRBV29-1	9	TRBJ1-1	SVHTNTEAF
TRBV24-1	14	TRBJ2-2	ATSGSGTGYTGELF
TRBV7-8	13	TRBJ2-1	ASSTTWGGGNEQF
TRBV7-3	12	TRBJ2-5	ASSHGTAQETQY
TRBV29-1	10	TRBJ2-7	SALAGDYEQY
TRBV7-8	13	TRBJ2-7	ASSFYSGSSYEQY
TRBV27	11	TRBJ2-3	ASSFRLADTQY
TRBV6-1	13	TRBJ2-1	ASSELGLAANEQF
TRBV2	11	TRBJ1-1	VRERGQGSEAF
TRBV20-1	16	TRBJ2-7	SARDGTSGRDPRYEQY
TRBV5-1	13	TRBJ2-1	ASSSTRVSYNEQF
TRBV3-1	14	TRBJ2-1	ASSQDEGFSYNEQF
TRBV7-2	16	TRBJ2-7	ASSLELAGGPRSYEQY
TRBV12-3/TRBV12-4	12	TRBJ2-7	ASSDVENPYEQY
TRBV25-1	13	TRBJ2-1	ASSDWRARGNEQF
TRBV7-2	13	TRBJ1-2	ASSAVTGGGYGYT
TRBV11-1	12	TRBJ2-7	ASSNPTGPSEQY
TRBV5-1	12	TRBJ1-3	ASSLARSGNIIY
TRBV4-3	17	TRBJ2-1	ASSQVPLGAGDFYNEQF
TRBV7-2	13	TRBJ2-7	ASSPGLAGVTEQY
TRBV19	14	TRBJ2-7	ASSDRLGVGRDEQY
TRBV10-3	15	TRBJ2-2	ASSSSGSIVSAGELF
TRBV9	13	TRBJ1-4	ASSVSGTTNEKLF
TRBV27	13	TRBJ2-7	ASSLQDRFTYEQY
TRBV29-1	13	TRBJ2-6	SVEDRQAGANVLT
TRBV20-1	12	TRBJ1-5	SARPGTGGQPQH
TRBV7-9	15	TRBJ2-3	ASSLNLLAGGTDTQY
TRBV12-3/TRBV12-4	12	TRBJ2-2	ASRAGTEVGELF